Included here is one T cell receptor (beta chain) sequence, with context. Clones were read by immunoSEQ multiplex PCR, and TCRdb kept only the in-frame ones, dropping some. The data show about 250,000 clones, approximately 88% seen once. This entry is derived from a study of blood T cell repertoires in COVID-19. The wider study: The United States, Italy and Spain were the sources of the acute and convalescent COVID-19 samples. PBMCs, B-cell-depleted T cells, or T cells provided the cDNA or gDNA that made up the material.

This TCR was recovered from a man aged 35 to 55 with acute or convalescent COVID-19. Sequencing input: peripheral blood.

The CDR3 is CASISGGPMNTEAFF. CDR3 DNA sequence: TGTGCCAGCATTTCAGGGGGCCCAATGAACACTGAAGCTTTCTTT. V usage is TRBV28 and J usage is TRBJ1-1, with TRBD1 identical over 8 bases. Germline assignment: CDR1 MDHEN and CDR2 SYDVKM. This CDR3 region has 15 residues. V lost 7 bases to trimming and J lost 0 bases; unmatched junction nucleotides: 7.